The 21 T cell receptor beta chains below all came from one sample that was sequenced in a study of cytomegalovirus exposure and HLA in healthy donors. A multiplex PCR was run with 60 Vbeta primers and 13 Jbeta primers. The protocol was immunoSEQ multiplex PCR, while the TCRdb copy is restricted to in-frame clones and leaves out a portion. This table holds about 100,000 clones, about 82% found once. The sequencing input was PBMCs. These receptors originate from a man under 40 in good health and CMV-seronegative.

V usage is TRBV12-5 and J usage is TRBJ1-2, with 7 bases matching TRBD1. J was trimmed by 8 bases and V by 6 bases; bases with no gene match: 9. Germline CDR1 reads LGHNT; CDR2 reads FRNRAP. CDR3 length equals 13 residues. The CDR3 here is CASGMTGPGGYTF. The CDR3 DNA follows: TGTGCTAGTGGCATGACAGGGCCTGGGGGCTACACCTTC.

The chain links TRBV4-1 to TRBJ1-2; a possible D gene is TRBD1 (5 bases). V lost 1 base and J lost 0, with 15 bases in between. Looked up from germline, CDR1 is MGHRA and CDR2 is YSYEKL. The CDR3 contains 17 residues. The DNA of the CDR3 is TGCGCCAGCAGCCAAGTTTATAGACAGACCTCTAACTATGGCTACACCTTC. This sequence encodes CASSQVYRQTSNYGYTF.

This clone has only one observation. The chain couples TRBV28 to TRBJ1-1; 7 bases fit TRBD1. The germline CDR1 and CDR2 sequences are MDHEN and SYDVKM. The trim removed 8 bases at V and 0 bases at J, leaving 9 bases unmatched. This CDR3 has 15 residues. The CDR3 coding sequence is TGTGCCAGCTCTCTCCCGGGGACAGTGAACACTGAAGCTTTCTTT. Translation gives CASSLPGTVNTEAFF.

The CDR3 nucleotides read TGCGCCCCCTTGCGAGCGGGGGCCTACAATGAGCAGTTCTTC. It yields the protein CAPLRAGAYNEQFF. This rearrangement joins TRBV23-1 to TRBJ2-1; 8 bases are shared with TRBD2. TRBV23-1 is an ORF, with its function uncertain. With V trimmed by 11 bases and J by 2 bases, 8 bases remained unmatched. The CDR3 runs 14 residues.

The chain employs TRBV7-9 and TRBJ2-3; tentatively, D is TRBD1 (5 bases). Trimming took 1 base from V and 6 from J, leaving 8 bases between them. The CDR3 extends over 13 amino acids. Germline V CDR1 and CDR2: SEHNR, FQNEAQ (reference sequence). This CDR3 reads CASSLDRFDTQYF. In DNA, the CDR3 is TGTGCCAGCAGCTTAGACAGGTTCGATACGCAGTATTTT.

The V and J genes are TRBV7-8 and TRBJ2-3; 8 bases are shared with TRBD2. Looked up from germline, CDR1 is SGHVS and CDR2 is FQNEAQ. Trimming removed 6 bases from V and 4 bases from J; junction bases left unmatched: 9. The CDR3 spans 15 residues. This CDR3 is CASRASGSKADTQYF. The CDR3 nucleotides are TGTGCCAGCAGGGCCAGCGGGAGTAAGGCAGATACGCAGTATTTT.

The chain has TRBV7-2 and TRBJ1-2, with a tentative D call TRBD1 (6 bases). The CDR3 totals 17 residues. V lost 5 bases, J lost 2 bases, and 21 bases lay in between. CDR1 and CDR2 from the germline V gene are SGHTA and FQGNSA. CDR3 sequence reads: CASSPTLYRQDNYGYTF. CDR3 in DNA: TGTGCCAGCAGCCCCACACTATATCGACAGGACAACTATGGCTACACCTTC. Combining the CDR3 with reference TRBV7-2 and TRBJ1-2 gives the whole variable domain GAGVSQSPSNKVTEKGKDVELRCDPISGHTALYWYRQSLGQGLEFLIYFQGNSAPDKSGLPSDRFSAERTGGSVSTLTIQRTQQEDSAVYLCASSPTLYRQDNYGYTFGSGTRLTVV.

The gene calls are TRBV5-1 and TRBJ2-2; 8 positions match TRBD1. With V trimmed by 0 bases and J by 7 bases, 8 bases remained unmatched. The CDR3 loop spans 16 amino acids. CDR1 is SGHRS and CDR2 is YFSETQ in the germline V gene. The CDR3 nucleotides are TGCGCCAGCAGCTTGGCTAGCCAGGGGGCCGGCGGGGAGCTGTTTTTT. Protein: CASSLASQGAGGELFF.

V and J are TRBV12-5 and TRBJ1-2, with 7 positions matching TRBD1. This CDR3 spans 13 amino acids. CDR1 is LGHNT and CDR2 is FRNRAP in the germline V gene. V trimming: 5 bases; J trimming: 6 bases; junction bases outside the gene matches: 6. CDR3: CASGTGTADGYTF. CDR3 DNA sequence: TGTGCTAGTGGTACCGGGACAGCCGATGGCTACACCTTC.

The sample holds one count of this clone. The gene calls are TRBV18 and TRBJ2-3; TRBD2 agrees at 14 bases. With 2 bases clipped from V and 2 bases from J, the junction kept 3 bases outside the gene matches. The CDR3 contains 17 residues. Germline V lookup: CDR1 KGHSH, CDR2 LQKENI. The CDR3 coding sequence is TGTGCCAGCTCACCATGGACTAGCGGGAGGTACACAGATACGCAGTATTTT. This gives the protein CASSPWTSGRYTDTQYF.

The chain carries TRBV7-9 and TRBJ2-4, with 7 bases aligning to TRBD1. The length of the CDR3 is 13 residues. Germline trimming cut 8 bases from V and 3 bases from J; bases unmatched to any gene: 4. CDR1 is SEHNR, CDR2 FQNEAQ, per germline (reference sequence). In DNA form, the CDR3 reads TGTGCCAGCGAAGACAGGGACAAAAACATTCAGTACTTC. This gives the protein CASEDRDKNIQYF. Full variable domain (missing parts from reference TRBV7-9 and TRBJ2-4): DTGVSQNPRHKITKRGQNVTFRCDPISEHNRLYWYRQTLGQGPEFLTYFQNEAQLEKSRLLSDRFSAERPKGSFSTLEIQRTEQGDSAMYLCASEDRDKNIQYFGAGTRLSVL.

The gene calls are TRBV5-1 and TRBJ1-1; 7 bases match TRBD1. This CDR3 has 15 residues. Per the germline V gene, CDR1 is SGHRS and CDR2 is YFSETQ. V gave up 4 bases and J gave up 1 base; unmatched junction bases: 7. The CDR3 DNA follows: TGCGCCAGCAGCGAGGGGGCAGGAACGAACACTGAAGCTTTCTTT. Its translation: CASSEGAGTNTEAFF.

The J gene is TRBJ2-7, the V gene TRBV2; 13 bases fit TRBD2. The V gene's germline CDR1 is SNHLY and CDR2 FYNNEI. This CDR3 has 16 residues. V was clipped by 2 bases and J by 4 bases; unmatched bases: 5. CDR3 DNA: TGTGCCAGCAGTGAATTACTAGCGGGAGGGTGGTACGAGCAGTACTTC. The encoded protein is CASSELLAGGWYEQYF.

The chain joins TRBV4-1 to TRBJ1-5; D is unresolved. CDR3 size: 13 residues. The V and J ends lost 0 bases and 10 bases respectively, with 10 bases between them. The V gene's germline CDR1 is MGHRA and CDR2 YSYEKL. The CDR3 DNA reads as TGCGCCAGCAGCCAAGATTTCAGGTCTCCCCAGCATTTT. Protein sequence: CASSQDFRSPQHF.

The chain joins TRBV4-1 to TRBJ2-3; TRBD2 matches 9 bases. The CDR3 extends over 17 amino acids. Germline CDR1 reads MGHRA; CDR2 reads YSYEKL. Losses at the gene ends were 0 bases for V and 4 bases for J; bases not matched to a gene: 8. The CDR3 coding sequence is TGCGCCAGCAGCCAAGATGTGGCGGGAGGGAATCCAGATACGCAGTATTTT. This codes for CASSQDVAGGNPDTQYF.

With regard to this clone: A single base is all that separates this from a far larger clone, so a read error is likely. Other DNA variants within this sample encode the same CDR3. The CDR3 region is CASSHGQGAGNEKLFF. CDR3 bases: TGCGCCAGCAGCCACGGACAAGGGGCCGGTAATGAAAAACTGTTTTTT. This chain uses TRBV4-3 with TRBJ1-4; weak D call: TRBD1 (5 bases). V dropped 3 bases and J dropped 4 bases, with 15 bases sitting between them. The CDR3 totals 16 residues. The germline V gene has CDR1 LGHNA and CDR2 YSLEER.

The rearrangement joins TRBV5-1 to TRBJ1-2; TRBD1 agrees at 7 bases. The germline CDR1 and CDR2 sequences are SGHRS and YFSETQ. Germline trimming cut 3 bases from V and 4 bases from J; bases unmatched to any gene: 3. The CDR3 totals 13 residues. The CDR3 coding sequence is TGCGCCAGCAGCTCCGGGACAGCCTATGGCTACACCTTC. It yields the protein CASSSGTAYGYTF.

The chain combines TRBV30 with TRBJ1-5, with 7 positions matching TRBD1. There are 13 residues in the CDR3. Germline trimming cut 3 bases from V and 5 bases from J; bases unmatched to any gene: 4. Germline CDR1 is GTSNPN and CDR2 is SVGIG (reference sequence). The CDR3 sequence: CAWRQGIDQPQHF. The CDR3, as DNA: TGTGCCTGGAGACAGGGGATAGATCAGCCCCAGCATTTT.

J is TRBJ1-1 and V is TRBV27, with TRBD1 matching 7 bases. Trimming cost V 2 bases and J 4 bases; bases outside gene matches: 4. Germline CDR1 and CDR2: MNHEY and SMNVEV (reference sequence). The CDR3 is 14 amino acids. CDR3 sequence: CASSLRQGVTEAFF. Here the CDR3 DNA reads TGTGCCAGCAGTTTAAGGCAGGGGGTCACTGAAGCTTTCTTT.

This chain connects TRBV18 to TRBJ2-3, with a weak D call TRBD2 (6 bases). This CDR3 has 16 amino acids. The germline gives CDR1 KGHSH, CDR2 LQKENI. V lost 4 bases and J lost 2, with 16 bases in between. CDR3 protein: CASSRRDFSPTDTQYF. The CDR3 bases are TGTGCCAGCTCACGTCGGGACTTTTCCCCCACAGATACGCAGTATTTT. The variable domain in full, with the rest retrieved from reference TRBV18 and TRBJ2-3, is NAGVMQNPRHLVRRRGQEARLRCSPMKGHSHVYWYRQLPEEGLKFMVYLQKENIIDESGMPKERFSAEFPKEGPSILRIQQVVRGDSAAYFCASSRRDFSPTDTQYFGPGTRLTVL.

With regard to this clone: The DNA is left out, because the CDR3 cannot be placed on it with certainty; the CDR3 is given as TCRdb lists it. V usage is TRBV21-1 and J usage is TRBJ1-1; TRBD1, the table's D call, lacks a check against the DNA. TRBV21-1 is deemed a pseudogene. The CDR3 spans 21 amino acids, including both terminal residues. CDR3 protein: CASSKVGRGAYKASSNTEAFF.